This T cell receptor beta chain came from a study of blood T cell repertoires in COVID-19. Overall study context: Acute-phase and convalescent COVID-19 samples originated in the United States, Italy and Spain. Nucleic acid was either cDNA or gDNA, and it came from T cells, B-cell-depleted T cells, or PBMCs.

The CDR3 length is 14 residues. CDR1 MNHNY and CDR2 SVGAGI come from the germline V gene (reference sequence). V lost 10 bases, J lost 4 bases, and 11 bases stayed unmatched. Sequencing was performed with immunoSEQ multiplex PCR; in TCRdb, only in-frame clones are kept and a portion is missing. The table has roughly 230,000 clones, about 82% seen once. The source material was peripheral blood. The sequence was collected from a woman aged 60-70 years with active or convalescent COVID-19. The chain links TRBV6-6 to TRBJ2-5; 8 bases fit TRBD2. CDR3 sequence reads: CATLDGAGGETQYF. The CDR3 nucleotides are TGTGCCACCCTAGACGGGGCGGGGGGAGAGACCCAGTACTTC.